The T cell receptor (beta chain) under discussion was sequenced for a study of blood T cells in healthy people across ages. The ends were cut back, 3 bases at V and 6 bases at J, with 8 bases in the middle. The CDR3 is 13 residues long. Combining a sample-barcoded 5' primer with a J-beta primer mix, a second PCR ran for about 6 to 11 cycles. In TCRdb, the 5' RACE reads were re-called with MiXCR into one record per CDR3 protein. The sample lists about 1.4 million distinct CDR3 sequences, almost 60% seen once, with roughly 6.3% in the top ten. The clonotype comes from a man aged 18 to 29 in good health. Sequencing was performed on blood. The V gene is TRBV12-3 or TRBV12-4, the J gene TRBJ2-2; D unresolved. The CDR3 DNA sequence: TGTGCCAGCAGTTTTAGCTTGGCCGGGGAGCTGTTTTTT. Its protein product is CASSFSLAGELFF.